This section outlines one T cell receptor (beta chain) sequence together with its context. Its target is unknown. V shed 1 base and J 7 bases; nucleotides not matched to a gene: 6. This CDR3 comprises 15 residues. CDR1 and CDR2 from the germline V gene are KGHSH and LQKENI. This record comes from a study of OX40 agonist ivuxolimab in advanced cancers. Overall study results and limits: Compared with others, partial responders at 0.1-3.0 mg/kg displayed clonal expansion among the lowest.

Here immunoSEQ multiplex PCR was the method, and the copy in TCRdb shows in-frame clones only, minus some. The sample has about 70,000 clones; almost 90% are singletons. The chain carries TRBV18 and TRBJ1-4, with 7 bases lining up with TRBD1. The receptor's source is an adult with an advanced solid tumor such as melanoma, head and neck, liver or kidney cancer. Sequencing was performed on CD4+ or CD8+ T cells sorted from blood, taken in a trial of the OX40 agonist ivuxolimab. Here the CDR3 DNA reads TGTGCCAGCTCACCACTCGACAGGGAAAGTGAAAAACTGTTTTTT. Translated: CASSPLDRESEKLFF.